A selection of T cell receptor beta chains follows, all from one sample in a study of blood T cell repertoires in COVID-19. Libraries were prepared by immunoSEQ multiplex PCR; TCRdb keeps only in-frame clonotypes and omits some of them. This table holds under 200,000 clones, approximately 87% found once. Sequencing input: peripheral blood. The receptors here all came from a man between 18 and 29 years old with active or convalescent COVID-19. Both conserved end residues are part of each CDR3. A D gene is named only where the DNA matches it firmly. Expanded clones are given a class, and other clones once, few, many or no size at all.

NA	13	TRBV7-2	NA	TRBJ1-2	TGTGCCAGCAGCTTAATTCCTCACTATGGCTACACCTTC	CASSLIPHYGYTF
NA	14	TRBV28	TRBD1	TRBJ1-1	TGTGCCAGCAGTGCTGAAGGGGGCTGGACTGAAGCTTTCTTT	CASSAEGGWTEAFF
NA	16	TRBV19	TRBD1	TRBJ1-1	TGTGCCAGTAGTCCCGGACAGGGGGGAGCGAACACTGAAGCTTTCTTT	CASSPGQGGANTEAFF
NA	14	TRBV18	TRBD1	TRBJ2-3	TGTGCCAGCTCACCAAGTAGGGGGCCAGATACGCAGTATTTT	CASSPSRGPDTQYF
NA	17	TRBV21-1	NA	TRBJ2-7	TGTGCCAGCAGCAAAATGGGATACCGGGACAGGGTCTACGAGCAGTACTTC	CASSKMGYRDRVYEQYF
NA	12	TRBV11-3	NA	TRBJ2-7	TGTGCCAGCAGCCCACGGAGCTACGAGCAGTACTTC	CASSPRSYEQYF
once	12	TRBV19	TRBD2	TRBJ2-3	TGTGCCAGCCGTACCGGGACTAGGACGCAGTATTTT	CASRTGTRTQYF
NA	15	TRBV28	TRBD2	TRBJ2-1	TGTGCCAGCAGCCCCCGTAGCGGGGGTAGTACTGAGCAGTTCTTC	CASSPRSGGSTEQFF
NA	15	TRBV28	TRBD1	TRBJ1-5	TGTGCCAGCAGCAGGGACAGAATTAGCAATCAGCCCCAGCATTTT	CASSRDRISNQPQHF
NA	13	TRBV10-3	TRBD1	TRBJ1-6	TGTGCCATCAGGCAGGGGGAGAATTCACCCCTCCACTTT	CAIRQGENSPLHF
NA	13	TRBV7-9	NA	TRBJ1-1	TGTGCCAGCAGCTTTTCTGGCAGCGCACCCGCTTTCTTT	CASSFSGSAPAFF
NA	16	TRBV6-1	NA	TRBJ2-7	TGTGCCAGCAGTGCAACCGGGAATCGGGGGTCCTACGAGCAGTACTTC	CASSATGNRGSYEQYF
NA	16	TRBV19	TRBD1	TRBJ2-2	TGTGCCAGTAGTATAGCAGGGACAGGGGGTTCCGGGGAGCTGTTTTTT	CASSIAGTGGSGELFF
NA	12	TRBV10-3	TRBD1	TRBJ1-4	TGTGCCATTCAGGGGGATGATGAAAAACTGTTTTTT	CAIQGDDEKLFF
once	15	TRBV2	TRBD1	TRBJ2-4	TGTGCCAGCCGTAGTCAGGGGGTGGGTGGAAACATTCAGTACTTC	CASRSQGVGGNIQYF
NA	15	TRBV4-1	NA	TRBJ1-1	TGCGCCAGCAGCCAAGAGGAGGGTTGGGGTACTGAAGCTTTCTTT	CASSQEEGWGTEAFF
once	13	TRBV2	TRBD2	TRBJ2-5	TGTGCCAGCAGGCTGGGACTAGGGGAGACCCAGTACTTC	CASRLGLGETQYF
NA	13	TRBV2	TRBD1	TRBJ2-7	TGTGCCAGCAGGGACAGGGCCTCCTACGAGCAGTACTTC	CASRDRASYEQYF
NA	15	TRBV5-1	TRBD1	TRBJ2-5	TGCGCCAGCAGCGTAGGGACAGCCGGCGGGGAGACCCAGTACTTC	CASSVGTAGGETQYF
NA	15	TRBV7-8	NA	TRBJ1-6	TGTGCCAGCAGTTATGGGACTCCAGAAAACTCACCCCTCCACTTT	CASSYGTPENSPLHF
NA	15	TRBV5-1	TRBD1	TRBJ2-7	TGCGCCAGCCGCTCCGTCTACAGGGGGATATACGAGCAGTACTTC	CASRSVYRGIYEQYF
once	13	TRBV9	NA	TRBJ2-7	TGTGCCAGCAGCGCGCCCCCTCTCGAGGAGCAGTACTTC	CASSAPPLEEQYF
NA	13	TRBV11-3	TRBD1	TRBJ2-2	TGTGCCAGGCCCCCAGGGGGAGCCGGGGAGCTGTTTTTT	CARPPGGAGELFF